The clone carrying this T cell receptor beta chain was detected many times. What it binds is not known. These data originate in a study of CD8+CD57+ T cells in acquired aplastic anemia. Overall study: Roughly 3.2 ug was the average amount of DNA from sorted CD4+ and CD8+ cells. About 10 million reads, on average, were obtained for CD4+ cells from healthy donors.

This CDR3 comprises 11 residues. Deletions cut 5 bases from V and 4 bases from J, with 2 bases between. CDR1 SGHVS and CDR2 FQNEAQ come from the germline V gene. Study-wide results and limits: More than 25 was the count of CD8+ CDR3 sequences that patients shared with controls. Controls and patients did not differ significantly in CD8+ Simpson's diversity.

Genomic DNA templated the TCR beta VDJ and CDR3 profiling. TCRdb re-analysed the reads in MiXCR, keeping a single row per CDR3 protein. The sample contains approximately 99,000 distinct CDR3 sequences, 40% to 60% of which appear only once. Sequenced: sorted CD4+, CD8+, or CD8+CD57+ T cells (not recorded which) from PBMCs. The rearrangement joins TRBV7-8 to TRBJ1-4, with D hard to call. The clonotype originates from a human donor in good health, serving as a control. The CDR3, as DNA: TGTGCCAGCAGCCTTAATGAAAAACTGTTTTTT. Encoded protein: CASSLNEKLFF. Full variable domain (rest looked up from reference TRBV7-8 and TRBJ1-4): GAGVSQSPRYKVAKRGQDVALRCDPISGHVSLFWYQQALGQGPEFLTYFQNEAQLDKSGLPSDRFFAERPEGSVSTLKIQRTQQEDSAVYLCASSLNEKLFFGSGTQLSVL.